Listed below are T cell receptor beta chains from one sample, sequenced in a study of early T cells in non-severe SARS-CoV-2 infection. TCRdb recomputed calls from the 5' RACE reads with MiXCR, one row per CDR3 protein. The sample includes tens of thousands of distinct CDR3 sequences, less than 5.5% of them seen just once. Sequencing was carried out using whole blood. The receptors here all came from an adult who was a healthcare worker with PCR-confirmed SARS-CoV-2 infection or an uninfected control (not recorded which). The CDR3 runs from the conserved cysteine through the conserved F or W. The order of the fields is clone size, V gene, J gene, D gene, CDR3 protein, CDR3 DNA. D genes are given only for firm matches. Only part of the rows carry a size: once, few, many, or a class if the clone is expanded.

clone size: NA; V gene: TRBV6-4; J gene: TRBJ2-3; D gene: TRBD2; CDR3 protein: CASSETSSPTDTQYF; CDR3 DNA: TGTGCCAGCAGCGAGACTAGCTCCCCCACAGATACGCAGTATTTT
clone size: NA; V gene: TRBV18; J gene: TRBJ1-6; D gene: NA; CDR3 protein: CASSPDSNSPLHF; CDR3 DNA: TGTGCCAGCTCACCGGACAGTAATTCACCCCTCCACTTT
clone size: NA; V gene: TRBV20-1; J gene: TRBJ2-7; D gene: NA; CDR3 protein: CSAARQLYEQYF; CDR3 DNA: TGCAGTGCTGCTCGCCAGCTCTACGAGCAGTACTTC
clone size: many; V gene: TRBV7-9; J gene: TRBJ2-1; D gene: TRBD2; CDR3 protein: CASSVTSGIYNEQFF; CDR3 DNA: TGTGCCAGCAGCGTAACTAGCGGGATCTACAATGAGCAGTTCTTC
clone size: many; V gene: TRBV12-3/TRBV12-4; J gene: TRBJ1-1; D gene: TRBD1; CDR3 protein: CASRTDRASTEAFF; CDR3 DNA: TGTGCCAGCAGAACCGACAGGGCATCGACTGAAGCTTTCTTT
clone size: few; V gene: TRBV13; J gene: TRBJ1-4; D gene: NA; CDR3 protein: CASSLAGDPANEKLFF; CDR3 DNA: TGTGCCAGCAGCTTAGCGGGGGATCCGGCTAATGAAAAACTGTTTTTT
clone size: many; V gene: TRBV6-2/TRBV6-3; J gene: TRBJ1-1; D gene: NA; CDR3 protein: CASSYWSPGGTEAFF; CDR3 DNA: TGTGCCAGCAGTTACTGGTCGCCGGGAGGCACTGAAGCTTTCTTT
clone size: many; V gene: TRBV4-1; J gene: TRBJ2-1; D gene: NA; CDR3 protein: CASSQVGVKGDEQFF; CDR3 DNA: TGCGCCAGCAGCCAAGTGGGGGTCAAAGGGGATGAGCAGTTCTTC
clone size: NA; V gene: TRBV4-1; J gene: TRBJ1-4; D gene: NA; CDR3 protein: CASSQDPGAREKLFF; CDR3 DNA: TGCGCCAGCAGCCAAGATCCGGGGGCGAGGGAAAAACTGTTTTTT
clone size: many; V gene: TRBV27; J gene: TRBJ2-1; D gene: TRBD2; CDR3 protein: CASSISGTKDRFF; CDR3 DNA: TGTGCCAGCAGTATATCCGGGACTAAAGACCGGTTCTTC
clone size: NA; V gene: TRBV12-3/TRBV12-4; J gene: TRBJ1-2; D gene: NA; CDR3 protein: CASSLRVGYTF; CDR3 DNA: TGTGCCAGCAGTTTACGGGTTGGCTACACCTTC
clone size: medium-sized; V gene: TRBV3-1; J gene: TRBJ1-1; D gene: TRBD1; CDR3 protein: CASSQTGVGTEAFF; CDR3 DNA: TGTGCCAGCAGCCAAACAGGGGTAGGCACTGAAGCTTTCTTT
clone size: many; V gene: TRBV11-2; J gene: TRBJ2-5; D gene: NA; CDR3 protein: CASSLVESGFFETQYF; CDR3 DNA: TGTGCCAGCAGCTTAGTAGAATCAGGGTTTTTCGAGACCCAGTACTTC
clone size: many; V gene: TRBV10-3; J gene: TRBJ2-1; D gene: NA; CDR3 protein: CAISGPGGTGDNEQFF; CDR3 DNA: TGTGCCATCAGTGGGCCCGGGGGGACAGGAGACAATGAGCAGTTCTTC
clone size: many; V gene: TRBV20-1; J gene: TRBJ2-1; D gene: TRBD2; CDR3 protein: CSARDPAGGRGWEQFF; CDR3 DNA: TGCAGTGCTAGAGATCCAGCGGGAGGGCGAGGCTGGGAGCAGTTCTTC
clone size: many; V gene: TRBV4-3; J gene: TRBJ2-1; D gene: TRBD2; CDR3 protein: CASSQVAGLAGGEQFF; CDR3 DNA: TGCGCCAGCAGCCAAGTGGCGGGACTAGCGGGAGGTGAGCAGTTCTTC
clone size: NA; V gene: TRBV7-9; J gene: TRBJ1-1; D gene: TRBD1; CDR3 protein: CASRDSGTGGVAFF; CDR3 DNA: TGTGCCAGCCGCGATTCCGGGACAGGGGGTGTAGCTTTCTTT
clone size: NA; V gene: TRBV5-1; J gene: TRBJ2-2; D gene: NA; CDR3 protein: CASSLRTVDTGELSF; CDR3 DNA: TGCGCCAGCAGCTTGAGGACAGTGGACACCGGGGAGCTGTCTTTT